A selection of T cell receptor beta chains follows, all from one sample in a study of Ad26.COV2.S vaccination and SARS-CoV-2 variants. The method was immunoSEQ multiplex PCR; TCRdb's version includes in-frame clones alone and lacks a portion of them. The sample consists of some 240,000 clones, 70% to 90% of them appearing once. The source was peripheral blood, collected in a trial of Ad26.COV2.S vaccine versus placebo. Receptors originate from a person between 18 and 59 years old who received the Ad26.COV2.S COVID-19 vaccine or a placebo. The CDR3 runs from the conserved cysteine through the conserved F or W. Fields, in order: CDR3 protein, CDR3 DNA, clone size, D gene, J gene, V gene. D genes are given only for firm matches. Not all rows give a size; the values are once, few, many and, for expanded clones, a class.

CDR3aa: CASSQGTGGPRELFF
CDR3nt: TGTGCCAGCAGCCAAGGGACAGGGGGCCCCCGGGAGCTGTTTTTT
abundance: .
d_gene: TRBD1
j_gene: TRBJ2-2
v_gene: TRBV3-1/TRBV3-2

CDR3aa: CASSPGQGSTEAFF
CDR3nt: TGTGCCAGCAGCCCCGGACAGGGGAGCACTGAAGCTTTCTTT
abundance: many
d_gene: TRBD1
j_gene: TRBJ1-1
v_gene: TRBV5-4

CDR3aa: CATSRDGYRGAF
CDR3nt: TGTGCCACCAGCAGAGATGGGTACAGGGGGGCCTTC
abundance: .
d_gene: TRBD1
j_gene: TRBJ1-2
v_gene: TRBV15

CDR3aa: CASRSPSNTGELFF
CDR3nt: TGTGCCAGCAGGAGTCCTAGCAACACCGGGGAGCTGTTTTTT
abundance: once
d_gene: .
j_gene: TRBJ2-2
v_gene: TRBV6-6

CDR3aa: CASSPNPGTGSEKLFF
CDR3nt: TGTGCCAGCAGCCCTAATCCCGGGACAGGGAGTGAAAAACTGTTTTTT
abundance: .
d_gene: TRBD1
j_gene: TRBJ1-4
v_gene: TRBV3-1/TRBV3-2

CDR3aa: CASSRTGGSSGNTIYF
CDR3nt: TGCGCCAGCAGCAGGACAGGGGGTAGCTCTGGAAACACCATATATTTT
abundance: .
d_gene: TRBD1
j_gene: TRBJ1-3
v_gene: TRBV5-1

CDR3aa: CASGLSLGTSGRRSGELFF
CDR3nt: TGTGCTAGTGGTTTAAGCCTTGGGACTAGCGGGAGGAGAAGCGGGGAGCTGTTTTTT
abundance: .
d_gene: TRBD2
j_gene: TRBJ2-2
v_gene: TRBV12-5

CDR3aa: CASSPRIIAARKSTDTQYF
CDR3nt: TGTGCCAGCTCACCACGGATTATAGCGGCCCGTAAATCCACAGATACGCAGTATTTT
abundance: once
d_gene: .
j_gene: TRBJ2-3
v_gene: TRBV18

CDR3aa: CASSFGNQPQHF
CDR3nt: TGTGCCAGCAGCTTTGGAAATCAGCCCCAGCATTTT
abundance: .
d_gene: .
j_gene: TRBJ1-5
v_gene: TRBV5-6

CDR3aa: CASSFRGSRDTQYF
CDR3nt: TGTGCCAGCAGCTTCAGGGGTAGTAGAGATACGCAGTATTTT
abundance: once
d_gene: .
j_gene: TRBJ2-3
v_gene: TRBV5-6

CDR3aa: CASSPGTGERETQYF
CDR3nt: TGTGCCAGCTCGCCCGGGACAGGGGAACGGGAGACCCAGTACTTC
abundance: .
d_gene: TRBD1
j_gene: TRBJ2-5
v_gene: TRBV18

CDR3aa: CASSEHSNQPQHF
CDR3nt: TGTGCCAGCAGCGAACATAGCAATCAGCCCCAGCATTTT
abundance: .
d_gene: .
j_gene: TRBJ1-5
v_gene: TRBV9

CDR3aa: CASSFGLDYYNEQFF
CDR3nt: TGTGCCAGCAGCTTCGGACTAGACTACTACAATGAGCAGTTCTTC
abundance: .
d_gene: TRBD2
j_gene: TRBJ2-1
v_gene: TRBV11-2

CDR3aa: CASSQDSGTVTKNIQYF
CDR3nt: TGCGCCAGCAGCCAGGATTCCGGGACAGTCACCAAAAACATTCAGTACTTC
abundance: .
d_gene: TRBD1
j_gene: TRBJ2-4
v_gene: TRBV4-3

CDR3aa: CASSPDRGWYEQYF
CDR3nt: TGTGCCAGCAGCCCGGACAGGGGGTGGTACGAGCAGTACTTC
abundance: .
d_gene: TRBD1
j_gene: TRBJ2-7
v_gene: TRBV9

CDR3aa: CASRPNDRAVYGYTF
CDR3nt: TGTGCCAGCAGGCCCAACGACAGGGCAGTCTATGGCTACACCTTC
abundance: .
d_gene: TRBD1
j_gene: TRBJ1-2
v_gene: TRBV6-6

CDR3aa: CASSSGLSNAYNEQFF
CDR3nt: TGTGCCAGCAGCTCGGGACTCTCCAACGCCTACAATGAGCAGTTCTTC
abundance: once
d_gene: .
j_gene: TRBJ2-1
v_gene: TRBV7-9

CDR3aa: CASLAGADTQYF
CDR3nt: TGTGCCAGCCTAGCGGGAGCAGATACGCAGTATTTT
abundance: .
d_gene: TRBD2
j_gene: TRBJ2-3
v_gene: TRBV7-9

CDR3aa: CASSLGQTYEQYF
CDR3nt: TGTGCCAGCAGCCTAGGACAAACTTACGAGCAGTACTTC
abundance: .
d_gene: .
j_gene: TRBJ2-7
v_gene: TRBV3-1/TRBV3-2

CDR3aa: CASSRTSGADTQYF
CDR3nt: TGTGCCAGCAGCCGTACTAGCGGAGCAGATACGCAGTATTTT
abundance: few
d_gene: TRBD2
j_gene: TRBJ2-3
v_gene: TRBV6-2/TRBV6-3

CDR3aa: CASSQDRGWRASGEETQYF
CDR3nt: TGTGCCAGCAGCCAAGATCGCGGCTGGAGGGCTAGCGGGGAGGAGACCCAGTACTTC
abundance: .
d_gene: TRBD2
j_gene: TRBJ2-5
v_gene: TRBV3-1/TRBV3-2

CDR3aa: CASRRNTGGNNEQFF
CDR3nt: TGTGCCAGCAGACGGAACACAGGGGGAAACAATGAGCAGTTCTTC
abundance: once
d_gene: TRBD1
j_gene: TRBJ2-1
v_gene: TRBV7-9

CDR3aa: CASSVGGLAGAAKETQYF
CDR3nt: TGTGCCAGCAGCGTAGGAGGTCTAGCGGGGGCCGCCAAAGAGACCCAGTACTTC
abundance: .
d_gene: TRBD2
j_gene: TRBJ2-5
v_gene: TRBV9

CDR3aa: CATYPPGRTDTQYF
CDR3nt: TGTGCCACTTACCCCCCGGGCCGCACAGATACGCAGTATTTT
abundance: .
d_gene: .
j_gene: TRBJ2-3
v_gene: TRBV5-4

CDR3aa: CAWSSNPQGLNQPQHF
CDR3nt: TGTGCCTGGAGTTCTAATCCCCAGGGGCTCAATCAGCCCCAGCATTTT
abundance: few
d_gene: .
j_gene: TRBJ1-5
v_gene: TRBV30

CDR3aa: CASSVSGHGYTF
CDR3nt: TGTGCCAGCAGCGTCTCGGGCCATGGCTACACCTTC
abundance: .
d_gene: .
j_gene: TRBJ1-2
v_gene: TRBV9

CDR3aa: CASSSPYGYTF
CDR3nt: TGTGCCAGCAGCTCTCCCTATGGCTACACCTTC
abundance: .
d_gene: .
j_gene: TRBJ1-2
v_gene: TRBV6-5

CDR3aa: CASSLDRGVSYNSPLHF
CDR3nt: TGTGCCAGCAGCTTAGATCGGGGGGTCTCCTATAATTCACCCCTCCACTTT
abundance: .
d_gene: .
j_gene: TRBJ1-6
v_gene: TRBV7-9

CDR3aa: CASTAPGTANTGELFF
CDR3nt: TGTGCCAGTACCGCCCCCGGGACGGCGAACACCGGGGAGCTGTTTTTT
abundance: .
d_gene: .
j_gene: TRBJ2-2
v_gene: TRBV19

CDR3aa: CASSLSGGNEQYF
CDR3nt: TGTGCCAGCAGCTTAAGCGGGGGAAACGAGCAGTACTTC
abundance: once
d_gene: TRBD2
j_gene: TRBJ2-7
v_gene: TRBV7-9

CDR3aa: CASSPTGPLSSYNSPLHF
CDR3nt: TGTGCCAGCTCACCTACGGGCCCCCTTAGCTCCTATAATTCACCCCTCCACTTT
abundance: .
d_gene: .
j_gene: TRBJ1-6
v_gene: TRBV18

CDR3aa: CSVKGEGDYGYTF
CDR3nt: TGCAGCGTTAAGGGAGAAGGGGACTATGGCTACACCTTC
abundance: .
d_gene: .
j_gene: TRBJ1-2
v_gene: TRBV29-1

CDR3aa: CASSPPGTTSSKGGAKNIQYF
CDR3nt: TGTGCCAGTAGTCCCCCCGGGACTACTTCTAGTAAGGGAGGGGCCAAAAACATTCAGTACTTC
abundance: .
d_gene: TRBD2
j_gene: TRBJ2-4
v_gene: TRBV19

CDR3aa: CASSQDPGPVDIQYF
CDR3nt: TGTGCCAGCAGCCAAGATCCGGGGCCGGTGGACATTCAGTACTTC
abundance: few
d_gene: .
j_gene: TRBJ2-4
v_gene: TRBV3-1/TRBV3-2

CDR3aa: CASTSFGYTNTGELFF
CDR3nt: TGTGCCAGTACTTCATTCGGGTATACGAACACCGGGGAGCTGTTTTTT
abundance: .
d_gene: .
j_gene: TRBJ2-2
v_gene: TRBV19

CDR3aa: CASSLAGEEPDEKLFF
CDR3nt: TGTGCCAGCAGCTTAGCTGGCGAGGAGCCAGATGAAAAACTGTTTTTT
abundance: .
d_gene: .
j_gene: TRBJ1-4
v_gene: TRBV7-9

CDR3aa: CASSLSGGPTLYEQYF
CDR3nt: TGCGCCAGCAGCCTATCAGGGGGCCCCACCCTCTACGAGCAGTACTTC
abundance: .
d_gene: TRBD1
j_gene: TRBJ2-7
v_gene: TRBV4-3

CDR3aa: CASAHQETQYF
CDR3nt: TGTGCCAGCGCTCATCAAGAGACCCAGTACTTC
abundance: .
d_gene: .
j_gene: TRBJ2-5
v_gene: TRBV21-1

CDR3aa: CAHRTVGPGELFF
CDR3nt: TGTGCCCACCGGACGGTGGGTCCCGGGGAGCTGTTTTTT
abundance: .
d_gene: .
j_gene: TRBJ2-2
v_gene: TRBV30

CDR3aa: CAISPLTASNSPLHF
CDR3nt: TGTGCCATCAGTCCCCTCACAGCATCGAATTCACCCCTCCACTTT
abundance: .
d_gene: .
j_gene: TRBJ1-6
v_gene: TRBV10-3

CDR3aa: CASQYGTLQGWQFF
CDR3nt: TGTGCTAGTCAATACGGGACCCTCCAAGGATGGCAGTTCTTC
abundance: .
d_gene: .
j_gene: TRBJ2-1
v_gene: TRBV12-5

CDR3aa: CASSTLRDRNEKLFF
CDR3nt: TGTGCCAGTAGTACACTCCGGGACAGAAATGAAAAACTGTTTTTT
abundance: .
d_gene: TRBD1
j_gene: TRBJ1-4
v_gene: TRBV19

CDR3aa: CSVEVHSGNTIYF
CDR3nt: TGCAGCGTTGAAGTCCACTCTGGAAACACCATATATTTT
abundance: .
d_gene: .
j_gene: TRBJ1-3
v_gene: TRBV29-1

CDR3aa: CASREGSVEQYF
CDR3nt: TGTGCCAGCAGGGAGGGTTCGGTCGAGCAGTACTTC
abundance: .
d_gene: .
j_gene: TRBJ2-7
v_gene: TRBV2

CDR3aa: CASRGGLRQGTEQYF
CDR3nt: TGTGCCAGCCGTGGGGGTTTGCGACAGGGGACCGAGCAGTACTTC
abundance: .
d_gene: TRBD1
j_gene: TRBJ2-7
v_gene: TRBV2

CDR3aa: CSASSGRVANEKLFF
CDR3nt: TGCAGTGCTAGTTCGGGAAGGGTGGCTAATGAAAAACTGTTTTTT
abundance: .
d_gene: .
j_gene: TRBJ1-4
v_gene: TRBV20-1

CDR3aa: CASSHWDNSYEQYF
CDR3nt: TGTGCCAGCAGCCACTGGGACAATTCCTACGAGCAGTACTTC
abundance: .
d_gene: .
j_gene: TRBJ2-7
v_gene: TRBV27

CDR3aa: CASSQQGARLYGYTF
CDR3nt: TGTGCCAGCAGTCAACAGGGGGCGCGTCTCTATGGCTACACCTTC
abundance: .
d_gene: TRBD1
j_gene: TRBJ1-2
v_gene: TRBV6-2/TRBV6-3

CDR3aa: CASSHGGHSEAFF
CDR3nt: TGTGCCAGCAGCCACGGTGGACACTCCGAAGCTTTCTTT
abundance: .
d_gene: .
j_gene: TRBJ1-1
v_gene: TRBV14

CDR3aa: CASSKDRGTGNTIYF
CDR3nt: TGTGCTAGCAGCAAAGACAGGGGAACTGGAAACACCATATATTTT
abundance: few
d_gene: .
j_gene: TRBJ1-3
v_gene: TRBV21-1